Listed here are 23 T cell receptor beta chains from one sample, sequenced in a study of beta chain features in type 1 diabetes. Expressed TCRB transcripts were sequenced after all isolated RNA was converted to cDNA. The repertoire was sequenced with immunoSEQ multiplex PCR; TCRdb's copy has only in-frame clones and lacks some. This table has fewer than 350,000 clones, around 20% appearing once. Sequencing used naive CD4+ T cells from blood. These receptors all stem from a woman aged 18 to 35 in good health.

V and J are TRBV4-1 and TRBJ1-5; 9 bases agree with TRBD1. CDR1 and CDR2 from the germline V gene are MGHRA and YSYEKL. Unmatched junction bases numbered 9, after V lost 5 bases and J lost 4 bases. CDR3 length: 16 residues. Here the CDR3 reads CASSVLGTGMNQPQHF. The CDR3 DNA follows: TGCGCCAGCAGCGTTCTCGGGACAGGGATGAATCAGCCCCAGCATTTT.

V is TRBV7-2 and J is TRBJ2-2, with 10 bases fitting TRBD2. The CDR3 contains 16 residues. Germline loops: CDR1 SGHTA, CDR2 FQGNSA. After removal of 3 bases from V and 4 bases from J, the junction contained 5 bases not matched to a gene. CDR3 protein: CASSFQTSGLTGELFF. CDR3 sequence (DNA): TGTGCCAGCAGCTTTCAGACTAGCGGGCTCACCGGGGAGCTGTTTTTT.

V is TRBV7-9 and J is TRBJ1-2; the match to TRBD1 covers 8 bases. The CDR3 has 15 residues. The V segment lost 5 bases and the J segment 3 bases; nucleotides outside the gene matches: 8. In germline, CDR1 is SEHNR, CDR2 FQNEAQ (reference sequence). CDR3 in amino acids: CASSPGTGGDYGYTF. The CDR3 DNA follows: TGTGCCAGCAGCCCCGGCACAGGGGGAGACTATGGCTACACCTTC.

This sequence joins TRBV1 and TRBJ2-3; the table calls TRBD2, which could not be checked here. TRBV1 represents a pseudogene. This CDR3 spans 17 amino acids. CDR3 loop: CTSSQADSVTCTDTQYF. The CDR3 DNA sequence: TGCACCAGCAGCCAAGCAGATAGCGTGACTTGCACAGATACGCAGTATTTT.

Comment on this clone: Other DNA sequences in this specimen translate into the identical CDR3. The CDR3 bases are TGCGCCAGCAGCTTAACGCAGGAGACCCAGTACTTC. This codes for CASSLTQETQYF. The chain carries TRBV5-1 and TRBJ2-5; D remains ambiguous. V gave up 2 bases and J gave up 5 bases, with 7 bases separating them. Germline CDR1 SGHRS, CDR2 YFSETQ. This CDR3 is 12 amino acids long.

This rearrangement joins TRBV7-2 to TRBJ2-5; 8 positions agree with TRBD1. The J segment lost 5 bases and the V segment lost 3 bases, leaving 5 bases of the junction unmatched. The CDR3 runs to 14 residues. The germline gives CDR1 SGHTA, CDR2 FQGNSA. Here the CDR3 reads CASSLSHRGETQYF. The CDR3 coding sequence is TGTGCCAGCAGCTTGTCTCACAGGGGGGAGACCCAGTACTTC.

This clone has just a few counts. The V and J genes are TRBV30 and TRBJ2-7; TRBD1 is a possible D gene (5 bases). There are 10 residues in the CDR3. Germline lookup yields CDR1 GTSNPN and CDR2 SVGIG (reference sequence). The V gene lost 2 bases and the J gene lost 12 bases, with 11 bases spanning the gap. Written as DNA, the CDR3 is TGTGCCTGGAGTCTGACAGCGCTGTACTTC. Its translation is CAWSLTALYF.

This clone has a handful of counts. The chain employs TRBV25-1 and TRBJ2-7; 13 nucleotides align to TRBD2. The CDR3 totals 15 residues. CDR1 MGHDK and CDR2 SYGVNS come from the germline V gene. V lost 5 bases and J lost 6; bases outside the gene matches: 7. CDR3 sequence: CASSRPGLAGPEQYF. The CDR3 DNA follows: TGTGCCAGCAGTCGTCCGGGACTAGCGGGACCCGAGCAGTACTTC.

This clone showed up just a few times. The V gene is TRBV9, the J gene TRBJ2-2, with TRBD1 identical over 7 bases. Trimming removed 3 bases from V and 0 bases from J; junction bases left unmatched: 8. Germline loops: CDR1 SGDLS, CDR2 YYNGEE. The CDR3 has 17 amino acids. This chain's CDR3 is CASSGRSDRANTGELFF. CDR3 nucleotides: TGTGCCAGCAGCGGACGATCAGACAGGGCGAACACCGGGGAGCTGTTTTTT.

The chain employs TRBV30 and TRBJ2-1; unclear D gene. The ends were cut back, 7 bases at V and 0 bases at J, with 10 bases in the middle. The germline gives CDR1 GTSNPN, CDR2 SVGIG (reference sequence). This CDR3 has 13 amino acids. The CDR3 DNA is TGTGCCTCCAAGGCTAGCTCCTACAATGAGCAGTTCTTC. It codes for CASKASSYNEQFF.

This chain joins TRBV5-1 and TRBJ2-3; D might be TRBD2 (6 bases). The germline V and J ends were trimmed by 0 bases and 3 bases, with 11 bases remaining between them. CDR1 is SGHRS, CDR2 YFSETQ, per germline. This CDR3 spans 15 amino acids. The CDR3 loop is CASSLDGSLTDTQYF. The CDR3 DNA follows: TGCGCCAGCAGCTTGGACGGGAGTTTAACAGATACGCAGTATTTT.

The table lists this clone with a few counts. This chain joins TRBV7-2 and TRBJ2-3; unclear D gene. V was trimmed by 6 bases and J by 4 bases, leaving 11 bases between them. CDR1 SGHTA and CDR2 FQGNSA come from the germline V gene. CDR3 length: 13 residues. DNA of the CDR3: TGTGCCAGCAGTCGCCACCTACCAGATACGCAGTATTTT. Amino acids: CASSRHLPDTQYF.

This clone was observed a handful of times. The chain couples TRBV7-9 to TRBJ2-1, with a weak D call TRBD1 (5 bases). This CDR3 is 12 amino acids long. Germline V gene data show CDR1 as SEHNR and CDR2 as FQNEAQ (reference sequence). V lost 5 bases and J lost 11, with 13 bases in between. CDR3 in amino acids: CASSLRGRQQFF. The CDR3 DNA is TGTGCCAGCAGCCTAAGGGGTCGCCAGCAGTTCTTC.

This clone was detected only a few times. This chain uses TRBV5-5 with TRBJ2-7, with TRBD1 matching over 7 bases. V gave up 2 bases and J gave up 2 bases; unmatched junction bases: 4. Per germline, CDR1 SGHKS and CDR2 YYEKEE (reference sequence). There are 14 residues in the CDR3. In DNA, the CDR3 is TGTGCCAGCAGCTTTCCCGGGACAGCCTACGAGCAGTACTTC. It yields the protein CASSFPGTAYEQYF. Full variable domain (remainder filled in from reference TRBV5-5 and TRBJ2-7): DAGVTQSPTHLIKTRGQQVTLRCSPISGHKSVSWYQQVLGQGPQFIFQYYEKEERGRGNFPDRFSARQFPNYSSELNVNALLLGDSALYLCASSFPGTAYEQYFGPGTRLTVT.

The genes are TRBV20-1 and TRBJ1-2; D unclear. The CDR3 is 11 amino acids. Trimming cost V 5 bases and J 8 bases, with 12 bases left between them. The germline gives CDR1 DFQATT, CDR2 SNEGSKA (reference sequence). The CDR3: CSASYSYGYTF. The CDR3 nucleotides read TGCAGTGCTTCCTACTCGTACGGCTACACCTTC.

The CDR3 DNA is TGCGCCAGCAGCCAAGATCGGAGCGGGGGGCTCGATGAGCAGTTCTTC. It encodes CASSQDRSGGLDEQFF. This chain joins TRBV4-1 and TRBJ2-1, with 9 bases lining up with TRBD2. The CDR3 sequence is 16 residues long. V lost 0 bases to trimming and J lost 8 bases; unmatched junction nucleotides: 8. Per germline, CDR1 MGHRA and CDR2 YSYEKL.

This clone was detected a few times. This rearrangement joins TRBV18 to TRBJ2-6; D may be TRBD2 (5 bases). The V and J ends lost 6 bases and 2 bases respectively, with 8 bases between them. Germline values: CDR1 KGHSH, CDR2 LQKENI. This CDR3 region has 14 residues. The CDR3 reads CASSPGAGANVLTF. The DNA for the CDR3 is TGTGCCAGCTCCCCCGGGGCTGGGGCCAACGTCCTGACTTTC.

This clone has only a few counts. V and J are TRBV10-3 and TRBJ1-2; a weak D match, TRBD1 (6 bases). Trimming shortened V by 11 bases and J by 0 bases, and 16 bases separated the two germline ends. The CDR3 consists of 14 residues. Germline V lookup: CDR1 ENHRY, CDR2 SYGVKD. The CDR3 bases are TGTGCCTCAGCTGGACAGAACACTAACTATGGCTACACCTTC. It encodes CASAGQNTNYGYTF.

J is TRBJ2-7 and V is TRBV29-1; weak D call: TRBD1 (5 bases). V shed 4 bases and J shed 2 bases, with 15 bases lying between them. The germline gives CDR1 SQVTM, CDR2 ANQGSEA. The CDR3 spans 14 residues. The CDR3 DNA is TGCAGCGTTGCTAGGTCAGGGAATCCCTACGAGCAGTACTTC. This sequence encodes CSVARSGNPYEQYF.

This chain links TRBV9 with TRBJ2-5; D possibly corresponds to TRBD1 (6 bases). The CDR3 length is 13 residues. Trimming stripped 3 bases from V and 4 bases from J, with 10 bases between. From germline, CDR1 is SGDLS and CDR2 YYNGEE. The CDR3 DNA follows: TGTGCCAGCAGCGCCAGGGGTGGAGAGACCCAGTACTTC. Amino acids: CASSARGGETQYF.

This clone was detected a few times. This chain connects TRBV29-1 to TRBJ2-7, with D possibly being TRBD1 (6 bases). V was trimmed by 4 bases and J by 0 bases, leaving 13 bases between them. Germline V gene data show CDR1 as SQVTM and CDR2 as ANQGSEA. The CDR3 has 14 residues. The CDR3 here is CSVGRRQASYEQYF. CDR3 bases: TGCAGCGTTGGTCGGAGACAGGCCTCCTACGAGCAGTACTTC.

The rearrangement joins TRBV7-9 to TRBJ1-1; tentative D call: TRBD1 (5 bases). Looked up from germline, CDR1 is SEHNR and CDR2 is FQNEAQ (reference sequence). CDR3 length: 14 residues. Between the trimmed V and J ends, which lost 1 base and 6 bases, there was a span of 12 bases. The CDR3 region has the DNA TGTGCCAGCAGCTTAGTATATGACAGCTCTGAAGCTTTCTTT. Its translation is CASSLVYDSSEAFF. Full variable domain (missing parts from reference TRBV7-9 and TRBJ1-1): DTGVSQNPRHKITKRGQNVTFRCDPISEHNRLYWYRQTLGQGPEFLTYFQNEAQLEKSRLLSDRFSAERPKGSFSTLEIQRTEQGDSAMYLCASSLVYDSSEAFFGQGTRLTVV.

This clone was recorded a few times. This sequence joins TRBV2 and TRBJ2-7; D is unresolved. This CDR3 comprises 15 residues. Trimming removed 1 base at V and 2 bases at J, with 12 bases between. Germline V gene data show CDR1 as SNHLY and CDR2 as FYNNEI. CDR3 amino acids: CASSEGGPNTYEQYF. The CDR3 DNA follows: TGTGCCAGCAGTGAAGGAGGTCCGAATACCTACGAGCAGTACTTC.